This T cell receptor beta chain was captured in a study of T cell responses to AZD1222 COVID-19 vaccine. Study-wide findings and caveats: Two AZD1222 administrations were followed by greater Spike-specific TCR breadth and depth.

The method was immunoSEQ multiplex PCR; TCRdb's version includes in-frame clones alone and lacks a portion of them. This table has 150,000 to 200,000 clones, roughly nine tenths appearing once. V was clipped by 4 bases and J by 4 bases, with 17 bases between them. Germline V lookup: CDR1 SGHVS, CDR2 FQNEAQ. The length of the CDR3 is 15 residues. With respect to this clone: Its antigen is as yet unknown.

The J gene is TRBJ2-7, the V gene TRBV7-8, with TRBD1 as a possible D gene (6 bases). Sequencing used peripheral blood, obtained 28 days after the second AZD1222 dose. The TCR sequence derives from an adult who received the AZD1222 COVID-19 vaccine. The DNA for the CDR3 is TGTGCCAGCAGCTACGGGTTTGAGGGGGATTACGAGCAGTACTTC. This translates into CASSYGFEGDYEQYF.